The clone carrying this T cell receptor beta chain was picked up a small number of times. This sample is part of a study of low-dose radiotherapy and immunotherapy resistance in tumors. Study-level information: Intravenous administration to patients comprised nivolumab at 240 mg every two weeks and ipilimumab at 1 mg/kg every six weeks.

First-strand cDNA used TRAV- and TRBV-specific primers, covering alpha and beta chains. TCRs underwent roughly 19 PCR cycles of amplification with a constant-region primer and V-primer adapter. TCRdb re-derived calls from the reads in MiXCR, one entry per CDR3 protein. The table includes tens of thousands of distinct CDR3 sequences, around 29% detected once. Time point: before trial treatment. Donors received a regimen that comprised nivolumab, ipilimumab, aspirin, low-dose cyclophosphamide and low-dose radiotherapy. V dropped 5 bases and J dropped 9; count of bases not matched to a gene: 10. CDR1 is DFQATT and CDR2 is SNEGSKA in the germline V gene (reference sequence). The CDR3 has 14 residues.

The starting material was PBMCs, obtained before treatment. This clonotype was sampled from a female donor with ovarian cancer. V and J are TRBV20-1 and TRBJ2-1; 10 positions agree with TRBD1. The CDR3 protein is CSAPRDRGVGEQFF. The CDR3 region has the DNA TGCAGTGCTCCCCGGGACAGGGGAGTCGGTGAGCAGTTCTTC.